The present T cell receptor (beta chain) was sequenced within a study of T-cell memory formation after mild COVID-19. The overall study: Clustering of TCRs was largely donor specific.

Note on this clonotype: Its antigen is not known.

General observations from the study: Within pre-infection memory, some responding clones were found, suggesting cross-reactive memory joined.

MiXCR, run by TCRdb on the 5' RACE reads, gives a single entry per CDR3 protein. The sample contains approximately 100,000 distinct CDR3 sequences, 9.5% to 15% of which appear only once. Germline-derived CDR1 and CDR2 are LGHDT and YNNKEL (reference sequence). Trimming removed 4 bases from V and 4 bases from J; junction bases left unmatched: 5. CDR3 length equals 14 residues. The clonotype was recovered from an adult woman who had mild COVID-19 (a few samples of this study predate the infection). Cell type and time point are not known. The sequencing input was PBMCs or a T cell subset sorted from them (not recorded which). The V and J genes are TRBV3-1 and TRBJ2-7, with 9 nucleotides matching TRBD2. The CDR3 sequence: CASSPLAGRYEQYF. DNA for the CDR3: TGTGCCAGCAGCCCTCTAGCGGGGAGATACGAGCAGTACTTC.